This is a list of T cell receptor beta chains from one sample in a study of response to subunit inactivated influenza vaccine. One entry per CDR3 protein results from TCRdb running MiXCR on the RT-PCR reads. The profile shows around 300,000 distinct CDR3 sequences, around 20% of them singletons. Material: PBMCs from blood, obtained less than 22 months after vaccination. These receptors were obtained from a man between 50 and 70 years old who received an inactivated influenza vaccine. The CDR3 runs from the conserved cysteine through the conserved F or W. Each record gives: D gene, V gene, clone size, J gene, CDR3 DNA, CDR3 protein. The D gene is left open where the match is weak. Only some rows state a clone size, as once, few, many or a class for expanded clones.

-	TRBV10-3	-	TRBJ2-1	TGTGCCATCAGTGCTGGAGGATCGGGAAATGAGCAGTTCTTC	CAISAGGSGNEQFF
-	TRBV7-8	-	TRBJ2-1	TGTGCCAGCAGCTTACAGGGAATCTCCTACAATGAGCAGTTCTTC	CASSLQGISYNEQFF
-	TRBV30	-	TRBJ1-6	TGTGCCTCACAGGATTATAATTCACCCCTCCACTTT	CASQDYNSPLHF
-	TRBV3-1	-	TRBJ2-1	TGTGCCAGCAGCCAAGATTCAAGCTACAATGAGCAGTTCTTC	CASSQDSSYNEQFF
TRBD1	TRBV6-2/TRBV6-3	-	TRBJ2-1	TGTGCCAGCAGCCGAGACAGGGGGGCCTACAATGAGCAGTTCTTC	CASSRDRGAYNEQFF
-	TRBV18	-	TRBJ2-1	TGTGCCAGCTCACCACCGGCTAGGGTCAATCAGCAGTTCTTC	CASSPPARVNQQFF
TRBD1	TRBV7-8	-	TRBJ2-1	TGTGCCAGCAGCCCACGGGACAGAGCCTACAATGAGCAGTTCTTC	CASSPRDRAYNEQFF
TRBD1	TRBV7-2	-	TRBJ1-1	TGTGCCAGCAGCTGGACAGGGAGCAACCAACCGAACACTGAAGCTTTCTTT	CASSWTGSNQPNTEAFF
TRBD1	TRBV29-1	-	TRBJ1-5	TGCAGCACAGGGGGTAGCAATCAGCCCCAGCATTTT	CSTGGSNQPQHF
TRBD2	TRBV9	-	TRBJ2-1	TGTGCCAGCAGCGTAGGGGAGGGTAGGTCCTACAATGAGCAGTTCTTC	CASSVGEGRSYNEQFF
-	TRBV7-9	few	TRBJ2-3	TGTGCCAGCACCGGACGGAGCACAGATACGCAGTATTTT	CASTGRSTDTQYF
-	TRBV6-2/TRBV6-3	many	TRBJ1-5	TGTGCCAGCAGTTACGGTGCAAATCAGCCCCAGCATTTT	CASSYGANQPQHF
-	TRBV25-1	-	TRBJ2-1	TGTGCAGCCGGGGCAGGGGCATCCTACAATGAGCAGTTCTTC	CAAGAGASYNEQFF
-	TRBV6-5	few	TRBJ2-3	TGTGCCAGCAGTTACTCGAGGGCGGATACGCAGTATTTT	CASSYSRADTQYF
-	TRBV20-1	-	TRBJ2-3	TGCAGTGCTAGAGATCTGCGCGGCTACACAGATACGCAGTATTTT	CSARDLRGYTDTQYF
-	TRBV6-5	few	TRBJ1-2	TGTGCCAGCAGTTACTCGTCGCACAGTAACTATGGCTACACCTTC	CASSYSSHSNYGYTF
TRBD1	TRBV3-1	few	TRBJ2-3	TGTGCCAGCAGCCAGGACAGGGCCAGAGATACGCAGTATTTT	CASSQDRARDTQYF
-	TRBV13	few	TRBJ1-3	TGTGCCAGCAGCTTGAGTCTCACCTCTGGAAACACCATATATTTT	CASSLSLTSGNTIYF
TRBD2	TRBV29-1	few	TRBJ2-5	TGCAGCGTTGCGGCTAGCGGGGGGGCCAGTGAGACCCAGTACTTC	CSVAASGGASETQYF
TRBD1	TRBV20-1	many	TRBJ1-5	TGCAGTGCTAGGGAAGAATACAGGGGGCTTAATCAGCCCCAGCATTTT	CSAREEYRGLNQPQHF
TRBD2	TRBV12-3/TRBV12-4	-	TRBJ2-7	TGTGCCAGCAGTCCCAGACTAGCGGGAGTACGAGAGCAGTACTTC	CASSPRLAGVREQYF
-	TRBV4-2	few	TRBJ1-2	TGTGCCAGCAGCCAAGAGGAAGGGAATAGTAACTATGGCTACACCTTC	CASSQEEGNSNYGYTF
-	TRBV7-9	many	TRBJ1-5	TGTGCCAGCAGCACCGGGGAGGGAGCCGGCAATCAGCCCCAGCATTTT	CASSTGEGAGNQPQHF
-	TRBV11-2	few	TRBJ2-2	TGTGCCAGCAGCTTAGTTTCCACCGGGGAGCTGTTTTTT	CASSLVSTGELFF
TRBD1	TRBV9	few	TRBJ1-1	TGTGCCAGCAGCCATCCGAGGACAGGGGGGAACACTGAAGCTTTCTTT	CASSHPRTGGNTEAFF
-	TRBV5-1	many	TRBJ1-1	TGCGCCAGCAGCTTGGGGGGGGTGAACACTGAAGCTTTCTTT	CASSLGGVNTEAFF
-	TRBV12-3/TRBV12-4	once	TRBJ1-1	TGTGCCAGCAGATCATACAGGACCAGTACTGAAGCTTTCTTT	CASRSYRTSTEAFF
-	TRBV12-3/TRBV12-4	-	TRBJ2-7	TGTGCCAGCAGCCTGGGGAGTAGCTTCGAGCAGTACTTC	CASSLGSSFEQYF
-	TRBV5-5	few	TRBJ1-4	TGTGCCAGCAGCTTGGTGGGGTTCATTAGCGAAAAACTGTTTTTT	CASSLVGFISEKLFF
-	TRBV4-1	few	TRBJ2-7	TGCGCCAGCAGCCAAGACCCTTTCCGGACAAGGAGCTCCTACGAGCAGTACTTC	CASSQDPFRTRSSYEQYF
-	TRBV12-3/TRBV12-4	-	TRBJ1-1	TGTGCCAGCAGCCAGGAAGTGGCAGGGCCCACGGGGACTGAAGCTTTCTTT	CASSQEVAGPTGTEAFF